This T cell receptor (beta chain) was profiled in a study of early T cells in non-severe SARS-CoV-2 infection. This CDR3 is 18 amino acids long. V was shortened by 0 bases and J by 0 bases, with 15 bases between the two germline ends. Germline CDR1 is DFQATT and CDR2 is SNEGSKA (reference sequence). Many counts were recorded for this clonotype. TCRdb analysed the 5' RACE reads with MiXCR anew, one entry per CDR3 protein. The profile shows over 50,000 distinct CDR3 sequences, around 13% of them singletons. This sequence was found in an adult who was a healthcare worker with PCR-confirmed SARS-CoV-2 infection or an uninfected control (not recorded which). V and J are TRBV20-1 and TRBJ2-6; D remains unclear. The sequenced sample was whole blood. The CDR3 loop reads CSARDPSSFNSGANVLTF. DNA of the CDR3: TGCAGTGCTAGAGATCCCTCATCTTTTAACTCTGGGGCCAACGTCCTGACTTTC.